Each of the 4 T cell receptor beta chains below was sequenced from the same sample in a study of response to subunit inactivated influenza vaccine. MiXCR, applied by TCRdb to the RT-PCR reads, yields one record per CDR3 protein. The table has more than 400,000 distinct CDR3 sequences, roughly 9.7% seen once. The input for sequencing was PBMCs from blood, taken roughly 6 weeks after vaccination. The receptors were sampled from a man between 50 and 59 years old who received an inactivated influenza vaccine.

This clonotype has a handful of counts. The gene calls are TRBV7-9 and TRBJ2-5; possibly TRBD1 or TRBD2 for D (6 bases each). V was clipped by 2 bases and J by 0 bases, with 13 bases between them. Germline V gene sequence: CDR1 SEHNR, CDR2 FQNEAQ (reference sequence). The CDR3 length is 16 residues. The CDR3 sequence is CASSLLGGQDQETQYF. The CDR3 coding sequence is TGTGCCAGCAGCTTATTGGGGGGCCAAGACCAAGAGACCCAGTACTTC. The whole variable domain, filled in from reference TRBV7-9 and TRBJ2-5, reads DTGVSQNPRHKITKRGQNVTFRCDPISEHNRLYWYRQTLGQGPEFLTYFQNEAQLEKSRLLSDRFSAERPKGSFSTLEIQRTEQGDSAMYLCASSLLGGQDQETQYFGPGTRLLVL.

This clonotype was detected a few times. The J gene is TRBJ2-1, the V gene TRBV28; 8 nucleotides line up with TRBD2. Trimming removed 2 bases from V and 1 base from J; junction bases left unmatched: 7. This CDR3 has 17 amino acids. The germline CDR1 and CDR2 sequences are MDHEN and SYDVKM. CDR3 nucleotide sequence: TGTGCCAGCAGTTTACCCCCGGGGGGGGGTTCCTACAATGAGCAGTTCTTC. It translates to CASSLPPGGGSYNEQFF.

With regard to this clonotype: A much larger clonotype is one base distant, so this may be a read error. This sequence joins TRBV7-6 and TRBJ2-1; TRBD1 aligns across 7 bases. Germline CDR1 and CDR2: SGHVS and FNYEAQ. This CDR3 region has 13 residues. Germline trimming cut 5 bases from V and 5 bases from J; bases unmatched to any gene: 3. Here the CDR3 DNA reads TGTGCCAGCAGCAAGGGACAGAACAATGAGCAGTTCTTC. Protein: CASSKGQNNEQFF.

The table lists this clonotype with a few counts. This chain connects TRBV6-1 to TRBJ2-3, with D perhaps TRBD1 (5 bases). Germline V lookup: CDR1 MNHNS, CDR2 SASEGT. CDR3 length equals 14 residues. Trimming removed 6 bases from V and 1 base from J, with 11 bases in between. The CDR3 DNA reads as TGTGCCAGCAGGAATACACAGGGCACAGATACGCAGTATTTT. Its protein is CASRNTQGTDTQYF.